This T cell receptor (beta chain) was captured in a study of blood T cell repertoires in COVID-19. Overall study context: Samples came from the United States, Italy and Spain, spanning acute and convalescent COVID-19. PBMCs, B-cell-depleted T cells, or T cells were the source of the cDNA or gDNA that made up the material.

The V segment lost 6 bases and the J segment 3 bases; nucleotides outside the gene matches: 11. The CDR3 is made up of 17 amino acids. Germline lookup yields CDR1 MNHEY and CDR2 SMNVEV (reference sequence). Here immunoSEQ multiplex PCR was the method, and the copy in TCRdb shows in-frame clones only, minus some. The data show tens of thousands of clones, with around 90% seen just once and 7.4% held by the top ten. The source is a human donor with active COVID-19. The donor label of this sample is uncertain. V gene TRBV27 combines with J gene TRBJ1-5; TRBD1 aligns across 10 bases. The material sequenced was peripheral blood. CDR3 nucleotide sequence: TGTGCCAGCAGCAATACCGGGACAGGGGTTTCCAATCAGCCCCAGCATTTT. Its protein product is CASSNTGTGVSNQPQHF.